This T cell receptor (beta chain) stems from a study of blood T cell repertoires in COVID-19 (dated by TCRdb to the early 2020s). Background for the entire study: The collaborator samples originated in the United States, Italy and Spain and spanned the acute and convalescent phases of COVID-19. The material from the prospective study consisted of cDNA or gDNA derived from T cells, B-cell-depleted T cells, or PBMCs. Deeply sampled blood TCRbeta repertoires from subjects exposed to, actively infected with, or recovered from COVID-19 were included in the dataset. A freely available public database, intended as a resource for researchers studying the immune response to SARS-CoV-2, is where the repertoires were released. The samples were drawn from the first 160 participants of the ongoing ImmuneRACE study and from 1,254 subjects provided by 6 global collaborators. The sample metadata nearly always contained a de-identified subject ID, COVID-19 status, age in years and sex. Where HLA class I and class II types were available, the types were taken from metadata supplied by the sample provider, not from assay-based typing. The paper's findings and limits, for the study overall: Clinical and demographic metadata were provided uncurated, with the amount varying by source and participant.

The collaborating institutions used their own protocols to collect whole blood in K2EDTA tubes. Collaborator samples were shipped for TCRbeta analysis as frozen whole blood, isolated PBMCs, or DNA extracted from either sample type. The junction shows trimming of 0 bases on V and 8 bases on J, plus 16 bases between the germline ends. Inclusive of the bounding cysteine and phenylalanine, the CDR3 is 15 residues long. Of the read, only the CDR3 DNA is kept; its 45 bases are in frame from base 1. The germline V gene (reference sequence) specifies LNHDA as CDR1 and SQIVND as CDR2. As regards this clone: Its antigen is not yet known. Per-nucleotide qualities are absent, and no much larger clonotype sits a single base away.

The immunoSEQ Assay, a bias-controlled multiplex PCR, was used to amplify TCRbeta CDR3 regions from genomic DNA. Per the original workflow: The number of nucleated cells in each sample was estimated by amplification of reference gene primers within the assay. Sequence reads were collapsed and filtered to measure the absolute abundance of every unique TCRbeta CDR3 rearrangement. For each sample, productive Simpson clonality was calculated by taking the square root of Simpson's diversity index across productive rearrangements. TCRdb holds this immuneACCESS table with in-frame rearrangements only. Some clones are missing; in checked studies, unresolved V genes explain under half, and the rest has no known cause. The DNA gave D and trimming, while V, J and clone size come from that table. This sample has about 200,000 clones in its table, and 88% of those were observed once. The top ten clones comprise 1.5% to 2% of the sample.

The sequence was collected from a man in his late teens or twenties with active or convalescent COVID-19. The sequenced sample consisted of peripheral blood. The chain was built from TRBV19 and TRBJ1-2; the D gene is perhaps TRBD1, from 5 matching bases. The DNA reads TGTGCCAGTAGTATAGATCTATCTGGGGCTGAGGGCTACACCTTC. The encoded protein is CASSIDLSGAEGYTF.